This T cell receptor beta chain was profiled in a study of shared clonotypes between healthy human individuals. The CDR3 runs to 19 residues. Germline loops: CDR1 SGHTA, CDR2 FQGNSA. Trimming took 5 bases from V and 4 from J, leaving 27 bases between them. Some clones are missing from TCRdb's copy, which holds only in-frame ones; the method was immunoSEQ multiplex PCR. The sample yields 2 million to 2.5 million clones, 92% seen once. Sequencing input: naive CD4+ T cells from PBMCs. Subset here: CD45RA+ positively selected. The receptor's source is a man between 18 and 29 years old in good health. Some clones in this sample may be carry-over from other donors' samples. This sequence joins TRBV7-2 and TRBJ1-3, with D perhaps matching TRBD1 (5 bases). This CDR3 is CASSLGEELGSWLGNTIYF. The CDR3 DNA sequence: TGTGCCAGCAGCCTAGGGGAAGAATTAGGTTCTTGGTTAGGAAACACCATATATTTT.